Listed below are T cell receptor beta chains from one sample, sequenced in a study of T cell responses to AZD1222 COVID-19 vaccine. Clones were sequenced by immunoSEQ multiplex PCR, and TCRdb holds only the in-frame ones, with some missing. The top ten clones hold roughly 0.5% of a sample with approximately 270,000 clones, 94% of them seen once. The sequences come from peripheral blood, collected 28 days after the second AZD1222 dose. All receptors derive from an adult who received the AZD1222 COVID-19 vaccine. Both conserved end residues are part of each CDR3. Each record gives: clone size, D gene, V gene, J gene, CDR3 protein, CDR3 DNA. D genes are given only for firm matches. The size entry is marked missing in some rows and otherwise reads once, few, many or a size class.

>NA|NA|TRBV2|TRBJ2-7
CASRSDSSSYEQYF
TGTGCCAGCAGATCCGACAGTAGCTCCTACGAGCAGTACTTC
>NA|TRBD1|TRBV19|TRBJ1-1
CASSIVPGTGITEAFF
TGTGCCAGTAGTATAGTCCCCGGGACAGGGATCACTGAAGCTTTCTTT
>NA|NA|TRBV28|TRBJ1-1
CASSLSWETKGTEAFF
TGTGCCAGCAGTTTATCTTGGGAGACTAAGGGCACTGAAGCTTTCTTT
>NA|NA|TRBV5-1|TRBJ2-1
CASSLATKDEQFF
TGCGCCAGCAGCTTGGCCACGAAGGATGAGCAGTTCTTC
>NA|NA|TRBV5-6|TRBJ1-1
CASSGGTPDAEAFF
TGTGCCAGCAGCGGGGGGACGCCGGACGCTGAAGCTTTCTTT
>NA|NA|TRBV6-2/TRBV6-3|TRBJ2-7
CASSSSMGRPYEQYF
TGTGCCAGCAGTTCCTCCATGGGGCGGCCCTACGAGCAGTACTTC
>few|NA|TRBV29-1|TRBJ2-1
CSLGGQGGNEQFF
TGCAGCCTGGGGGGGCAGGGAGGCAATGAGCAGTTCTTC
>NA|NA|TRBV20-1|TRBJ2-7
CSASGQEEQYF
TGCAGTGCTAGTGGCCAAGAGGAGCAGTACTTC
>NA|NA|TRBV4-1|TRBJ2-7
CASSQGGSEQYF
TGCGCCAGCAGCCAAGGGGGGAGCGAGCAGTACTTC
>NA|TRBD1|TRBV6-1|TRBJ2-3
CASSEGTGRTDTQYF
TGTGCCAGCAGTGAAGGGACAGGGAGAACAGATACGCAGTATTTT
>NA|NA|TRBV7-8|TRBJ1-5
CASSTRGGSNQPQHF
TGTGCCAGCAGCACCAGGGGAGGGAGCAATCAGCCCCAGCATTTT
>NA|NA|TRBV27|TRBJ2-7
CASGRGVYEQYF
TGTGCCAGCGGCCGCGGGGTATACGAGCAGTACTTC
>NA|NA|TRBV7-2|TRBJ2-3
CASSSAADTQYF
TGTGCCAGCAGCTCGGCCGCAGATACGCAGTATTTT
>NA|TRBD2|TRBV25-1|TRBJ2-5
CASSGYSGGSQETQYF
TGTGCCAGCAGCGGATATAGCGGGGGCTCCCAAGAGACCCAGTACTTC
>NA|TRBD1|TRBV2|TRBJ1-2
CASRGDRGHINYGYTF
TGTGCCAGCAGAGGGGACAGGGGTCACATTAACTATGGCTACACCTTC
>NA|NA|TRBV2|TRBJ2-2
CASTREVVAGELFF
TGTGCCAGCACCCGCGAGGTAGTAGCCGGGGAGCTGTTTTTT
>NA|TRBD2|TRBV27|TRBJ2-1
CASSLATSGYNEQFF
TGTGCCAGCAGTTTGGCGACTAGCGGTTACAATGAGCAGTTCTTC
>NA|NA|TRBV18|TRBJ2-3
CASSTDSTDTQYF
TGTGCCAGCTCAACCGATAGCACAGATACGCAGTATTTT
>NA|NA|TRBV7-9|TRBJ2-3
CASSLPDTQYF
TGTGCCAGCAGCTTACCGGATACGCAGTATTTT
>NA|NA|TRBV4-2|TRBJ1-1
CASSVEGVNTEAFF
TGTGCCAGCAGCGTCGAGGGGGTGAACACTGAAGCTTTCTTT
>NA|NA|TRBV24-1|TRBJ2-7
CATSDSVTYEQYF
TGTGCCACCAGTGACAGCGTCACCTACGAGCAGTACTTC
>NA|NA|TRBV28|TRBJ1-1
CASSPWTARKNTEAFF
TGTGCCAGCAGTCCTTGGACAGCACGCAAGAACACTGAAGCTTTCTTT
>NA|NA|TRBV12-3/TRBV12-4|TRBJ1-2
CASTMGYGYTF
TGTGCCAGCACCATGGGGTACGGCTACACCTTC
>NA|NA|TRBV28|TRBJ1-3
CASSLSRNTIYF
TGTGCCAGCAGTTTGTCTCGAAACACCATATATTTT
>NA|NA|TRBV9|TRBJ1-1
CASSVEPQENTEAFF
TGTGCCAGCAGCGTAGAGCCCCAGGAGAACACTGAAGCTTTCTTT
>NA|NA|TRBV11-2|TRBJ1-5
CASSSGPSNQPQHF
TGTGCCAGCAGCTCCGGACCCAGCAATCAGCCCCAGCATTTT